The source of this TCR beta chain is a study of T cells expressing NK-cell markers. No DNA is given; TCRdb re-called the 5' RACE reads and lists each CDR3 protein once. The table lists over 100,000 distinct CDR3 sequences. CDR1 and CDR2 (germline): WSHSY, SAAADI. This CDR3 has 13 residues. The chain couples TRBV10-2 to TRBJ1-2. Sample: blood T cells: a sorted CD56 or NKG2C T cell subset, CD4+ or CD8+ T cells, or bulk PBMC T cells (not recorded which). The source of this sequence is a woman aged 18 to 75 in good health. This chain's CDR3 is CASSDGGGYGYTF.